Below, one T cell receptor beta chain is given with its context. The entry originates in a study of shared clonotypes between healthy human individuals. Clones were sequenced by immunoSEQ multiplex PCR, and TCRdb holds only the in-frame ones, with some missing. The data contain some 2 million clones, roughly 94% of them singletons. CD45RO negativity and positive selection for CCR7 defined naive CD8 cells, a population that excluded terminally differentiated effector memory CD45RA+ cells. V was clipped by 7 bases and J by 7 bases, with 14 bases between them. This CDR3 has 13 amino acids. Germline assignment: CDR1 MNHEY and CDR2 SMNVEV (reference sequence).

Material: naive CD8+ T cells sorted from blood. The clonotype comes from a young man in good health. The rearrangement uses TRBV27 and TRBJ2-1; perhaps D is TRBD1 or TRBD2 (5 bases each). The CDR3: CASTRDASNEQFF. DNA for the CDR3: TGTGCCAGCACCCGGGACGCAAGTAATGAGCAGTTCTTC.